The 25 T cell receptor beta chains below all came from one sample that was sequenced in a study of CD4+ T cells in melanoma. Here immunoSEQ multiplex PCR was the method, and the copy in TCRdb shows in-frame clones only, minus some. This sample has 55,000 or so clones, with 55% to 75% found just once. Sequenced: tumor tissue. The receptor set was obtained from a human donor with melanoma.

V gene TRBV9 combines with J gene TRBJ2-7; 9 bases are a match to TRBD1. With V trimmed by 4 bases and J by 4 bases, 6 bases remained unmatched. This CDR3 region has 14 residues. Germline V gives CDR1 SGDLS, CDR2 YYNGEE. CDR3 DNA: TGTGCCAGCAGCTTAGGGACAGGGAGTTACGAGCAGTACTTC. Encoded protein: CASSLGTGSYEQYF.

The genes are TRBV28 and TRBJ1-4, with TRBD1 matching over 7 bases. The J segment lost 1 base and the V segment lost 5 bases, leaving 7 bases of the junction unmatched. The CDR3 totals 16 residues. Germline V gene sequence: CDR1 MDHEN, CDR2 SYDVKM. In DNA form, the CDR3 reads TGTGCCAGCAGTACCGGGACAGTCCTAACTAATGAAAAACTGTTTTTT. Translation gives CASSTGTVLTNEKLFF.

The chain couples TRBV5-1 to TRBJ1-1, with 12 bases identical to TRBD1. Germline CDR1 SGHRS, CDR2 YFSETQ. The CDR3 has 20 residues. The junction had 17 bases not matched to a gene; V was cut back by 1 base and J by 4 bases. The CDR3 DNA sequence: TGCGCCAGCAGCTTGTTTTTATTGGGACAGGGGGCCTCGAGGGGCACTGAAGCTTTCTTT. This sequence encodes CASSLFLLGQGASRGTEAFF.

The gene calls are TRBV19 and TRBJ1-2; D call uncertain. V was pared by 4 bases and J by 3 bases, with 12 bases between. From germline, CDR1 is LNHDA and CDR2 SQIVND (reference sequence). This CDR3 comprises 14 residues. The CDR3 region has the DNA TGTGCCAGTAGTACTTCGGTCCGAGACTATGGCTACACCTTC. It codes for CASSTSVRDYGYTF.

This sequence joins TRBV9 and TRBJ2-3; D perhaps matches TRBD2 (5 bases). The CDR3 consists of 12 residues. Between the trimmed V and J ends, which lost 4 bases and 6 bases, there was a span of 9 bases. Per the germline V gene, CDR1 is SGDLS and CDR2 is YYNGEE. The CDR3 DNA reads TGTGCCAGCAGCCCGGGGTTGGATACGCAGTATTTT. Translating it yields CASSPGLDTQYF.

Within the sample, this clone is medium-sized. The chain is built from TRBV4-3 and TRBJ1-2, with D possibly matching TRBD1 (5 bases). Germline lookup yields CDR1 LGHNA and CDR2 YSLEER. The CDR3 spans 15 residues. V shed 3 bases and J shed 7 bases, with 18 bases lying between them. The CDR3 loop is CASSHSPRDLGGYTF. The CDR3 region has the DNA TGCGCCAGCAGCCACTCGCCCAGGGACTTGGGTGGCTACACCTTC.

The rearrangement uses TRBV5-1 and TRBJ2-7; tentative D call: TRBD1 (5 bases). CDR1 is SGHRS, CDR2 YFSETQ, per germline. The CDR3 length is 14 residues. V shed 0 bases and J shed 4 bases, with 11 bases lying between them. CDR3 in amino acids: CASSLARGSYEQYF. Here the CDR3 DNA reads TGCGCCAGCAGCTTGGCTAGGGGTTCTTACGAGCAGTACTTC.

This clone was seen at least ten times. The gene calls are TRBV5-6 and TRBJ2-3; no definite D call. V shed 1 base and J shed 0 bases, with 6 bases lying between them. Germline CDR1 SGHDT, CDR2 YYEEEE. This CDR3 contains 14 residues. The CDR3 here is CASSLTGSTDTQYF. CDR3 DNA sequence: TGTGCCAGCAGCTTGACCGGAAGCACAGATACGCAGTATTTT.

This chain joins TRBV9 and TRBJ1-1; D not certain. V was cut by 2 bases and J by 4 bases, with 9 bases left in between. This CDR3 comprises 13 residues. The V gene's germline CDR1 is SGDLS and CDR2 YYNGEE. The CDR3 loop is CASSVSGGTEAFF. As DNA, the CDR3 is TGTGCCAGCAGCGTGTCAGGAGGCACTGAAGCTTTCTTT.

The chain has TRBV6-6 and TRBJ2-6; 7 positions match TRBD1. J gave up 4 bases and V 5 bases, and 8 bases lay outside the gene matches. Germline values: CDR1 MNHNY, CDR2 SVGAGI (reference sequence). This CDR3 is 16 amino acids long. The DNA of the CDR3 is TGTGCCAGCAGTATTACAGGGGCCGTAGGGGCCAACGTCCTGACTTTC. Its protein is CASSITGAVGANVLTF.

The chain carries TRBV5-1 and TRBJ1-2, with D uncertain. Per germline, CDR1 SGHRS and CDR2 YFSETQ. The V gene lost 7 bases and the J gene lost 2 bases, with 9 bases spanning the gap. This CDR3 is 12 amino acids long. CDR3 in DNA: TGCGCCAGCCGCCCCGGGAACTATGGCTACACCTTC. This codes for CASRPGNYGYTF.

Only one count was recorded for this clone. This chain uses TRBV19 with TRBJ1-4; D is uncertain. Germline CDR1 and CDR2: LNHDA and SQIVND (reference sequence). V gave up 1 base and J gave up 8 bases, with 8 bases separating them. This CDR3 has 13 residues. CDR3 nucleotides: TGTGCCAGTAGTATAGCCGGTTGGGAAAAACTGTTTTTT. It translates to CASSIAGWEKLFF.

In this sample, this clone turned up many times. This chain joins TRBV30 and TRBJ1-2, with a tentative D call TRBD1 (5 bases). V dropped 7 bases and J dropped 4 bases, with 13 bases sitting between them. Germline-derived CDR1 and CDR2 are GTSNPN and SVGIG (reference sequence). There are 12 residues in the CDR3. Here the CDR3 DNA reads TGTGCCTCGCAGGGAAAGTCCTATGGCTACACCTTC. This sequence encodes CASQGKSYGYTF.

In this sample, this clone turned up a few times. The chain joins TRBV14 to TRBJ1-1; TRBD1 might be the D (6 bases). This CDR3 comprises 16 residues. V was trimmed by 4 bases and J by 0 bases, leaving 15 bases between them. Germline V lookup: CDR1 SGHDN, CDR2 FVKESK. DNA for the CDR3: TGTGCCAGCAGCCTCTTACAGGGCCCAATGAACACTGAAGCTTTCTTT. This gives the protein CASSLLQGPMNTEAFF. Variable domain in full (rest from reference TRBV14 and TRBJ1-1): EAGVTQFPSHSVIEKGQTVTLRCDPISGHDNLYWYRRVMGKEIKFLLHFVKESKQDESGMPNNRFLAERTGGTYSTLKVQPAELEDSGVYFCASSLLQGPMNTEAFFGQGTRLTVV.

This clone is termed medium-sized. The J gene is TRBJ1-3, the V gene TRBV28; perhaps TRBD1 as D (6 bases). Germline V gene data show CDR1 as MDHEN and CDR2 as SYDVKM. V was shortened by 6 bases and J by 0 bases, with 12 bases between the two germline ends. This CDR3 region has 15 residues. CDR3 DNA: TGTGCCAGCAGGAGACAGGAAAGCTCTGGAAACACCATATATTTT. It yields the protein CASRRQESSGNTIYF. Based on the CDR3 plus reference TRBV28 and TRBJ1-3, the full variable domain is DVKVTQSSRYLVKRTGEKVFLECVQDMDHENMFWYRQDPGLGLRLIYFSYDVKMKEKGDIPEGYSVSREKKERFSLILESASTNQTSMYLCASRRQESSGNTIYFGEGSWLTVV.

The CDR3 nucleotides read TGTGCCAGCAGCTTAACAGGGACGGGTTACGAGCAGTACTTC. Amino acid sequence: CASSLTGTGYEQYF. The chain carries TRBV7-6 and TRBJ2-7, with D maybe TRBD1 (6 bases). The germline V gene encodes CDR1 SGHVS and CDR2 FNYEAQ. This CDR3 spans 14 amino acids. V lost 2 bases and J lost 4, with 12 bases in between.

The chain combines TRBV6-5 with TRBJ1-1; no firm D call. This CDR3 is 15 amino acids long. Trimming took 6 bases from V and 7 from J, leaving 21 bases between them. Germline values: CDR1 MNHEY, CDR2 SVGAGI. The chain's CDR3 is CASSRPFDGRVEAFF. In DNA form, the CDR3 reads TGTGCCAGCAGCCGACCTTTTGACGGGCGGGTTGAAGCTTTCTTT.

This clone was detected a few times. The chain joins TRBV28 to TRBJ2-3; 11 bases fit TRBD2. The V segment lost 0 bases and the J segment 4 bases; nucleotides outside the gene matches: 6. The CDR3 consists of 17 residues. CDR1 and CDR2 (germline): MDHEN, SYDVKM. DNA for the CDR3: TGTGCCAGCAGTTTATGGGCTAGCGGGGGGATCGCAGATACGCAGTATTTT. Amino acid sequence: CASSLWASGGIADTQYF.

The CDR3 nucleotides read TGTGCCAGCAGCACTAGCTCTAGCTCCTATAATTCACCCCTCCACTTT. It encodes CASSTSSSSYNSPLHF. The chain has TRBV21-1 and TRBJ1-6. TRBV21-1 constitutes a pseudogene. CDR3 length equals 16 residues.

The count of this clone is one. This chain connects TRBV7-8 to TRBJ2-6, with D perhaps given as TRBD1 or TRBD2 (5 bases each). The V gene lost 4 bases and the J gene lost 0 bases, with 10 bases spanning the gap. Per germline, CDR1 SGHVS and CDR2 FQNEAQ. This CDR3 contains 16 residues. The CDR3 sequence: CASSSGRTSGANVLTF. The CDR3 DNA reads TGTGCCAGCAGCTCGGGACGGACCTCTGGGGCCAACGTCCTGACTTTC. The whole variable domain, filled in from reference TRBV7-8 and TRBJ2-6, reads GAGVSQSPRYKVAKRGQDVALRCDPISGHVSLFWYQQALGQGPEFLTYFQNEAQLDKSGLPSDRFFAERPEGSVSTLKIQRTQQEDSAVYLCASSSGRTSGANVLTFGAGSRLTVL.

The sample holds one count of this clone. Written as DNA, the CDR3 is TGTGCCAGCAGCTTAGTAGGGGCCTACGAGCAGTACTTC. It specifies CASSLVGAYEQYF. This chain uses TRBV7-2 with TRBJ2-7; D might be TRBD1 (5 bases). This CDR3 comprises 13 residues. The germline V and J ends were trimmed by 1 base and 2 bases, with 6 bases remaining between them. CDR1 SGHTA and CDR2 FQGNSA come from the germline V gene.

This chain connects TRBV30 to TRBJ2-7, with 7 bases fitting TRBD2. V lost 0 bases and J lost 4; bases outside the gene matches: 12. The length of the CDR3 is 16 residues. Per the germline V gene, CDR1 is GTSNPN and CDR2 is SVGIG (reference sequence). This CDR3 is CAWSVPRASGLYEQYF. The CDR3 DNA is TGTGCCTGGAGTGTACCGCGGGCTAGCGGTTTATACGAGCAGTACTTC.

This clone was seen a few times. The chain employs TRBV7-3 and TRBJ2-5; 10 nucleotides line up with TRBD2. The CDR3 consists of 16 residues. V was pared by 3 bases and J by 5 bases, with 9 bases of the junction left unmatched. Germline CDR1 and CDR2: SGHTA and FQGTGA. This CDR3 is CASSFGLAVAGETQYF. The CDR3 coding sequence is TGTGCCAGCAGCTTCGGACTAGCGGTGGCTGGGGAGACCCAGTACTTC. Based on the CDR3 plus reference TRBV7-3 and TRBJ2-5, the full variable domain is GAGVSQTPSNKVTEKGKYVELRCDPISGHTALYWYRQSLGQGPEFLIYFQGTGAADDSGLPNDRFFAVRPEGSVSTLKIQRTERGDSAVYLCASSFGLAVAGETQYFGPGTRLLVL.

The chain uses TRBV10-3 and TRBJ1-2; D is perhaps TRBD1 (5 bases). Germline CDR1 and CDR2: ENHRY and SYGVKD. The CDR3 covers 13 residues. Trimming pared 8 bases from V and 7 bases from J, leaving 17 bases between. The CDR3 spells CAILEQGEGGYTF. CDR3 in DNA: TGTGCCATCCTCGAGCAGGGTGAAGGTGGCTACACCTTC.

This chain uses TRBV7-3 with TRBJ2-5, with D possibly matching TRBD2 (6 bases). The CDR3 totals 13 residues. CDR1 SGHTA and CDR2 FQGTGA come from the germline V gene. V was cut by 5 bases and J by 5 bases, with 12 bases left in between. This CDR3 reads CASSPSGGETQYF. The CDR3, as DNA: TGTGCCAGCAGCCCAAGTGGGGGGGAGACCCAGTACTTC.